Below are 22 T cell receptor beta chains sequenced from a single sample in a study of blood T cell repertoires in COVID-19. Clones were sequenced by immunoSEQ multiplex PCR, and TCRdb holds only the in-frame ones, with some missing. The sample has a few hundred thousand clones; approximately 90% are singletons. The source material was peripheral blood. The receptor source for this set is a man between 18 and 29 years old with COVID-19, enrolled during active disease.

The V call is TRBV20-1, the J call TRBJ2-7, with D possibly TRBD1 on 6 matching bases. This CDR3 is built from 14 residues. V lost 3 bases, J lost 3 bases, and 15 bases lay in between. Germline CDR1 is DFQATT and CDR2 is SNEGSKA (reference sequence). In nucleotides, the CDR3 is TGCAGTGCTAGTCAGGGGTTCCCTTTCTACGAGCAGTACTTC. It codes for CSASQGFPFYEQYF.

The gene calls are TRBV3-1 (or the pseudogene TRBV3-2) and TRBJ2-3; 8 nucleotides match TRBD1. The CDR3 sequence is 13 residues long. J lost 3 bases, V lost 5 bases, and 1 base had no gene match. Germline loops: CDR1 LGHDT, CDR2 YNNKEL (reference sequence). CDR3 nucleotide sequence: TGTGCCAGCAGCGACAGGGGAACAGATACGCAGTATTTT. Its translation is CASSDRGTDTQYF.

The J gene is TRBJ2-7, the V gene TRBV7-9, with 7 positions matching TRBD1. V shed 3 bases, J shed 0 bases, and the junction held 8 bases outside the gene matches. This CDR3 contains 16 residues. Looked up from germline, CDR1 is SEHNR and CDR2 is FQNEAQ (reference sequence). The CDR3 region has the DNA TGTGCCAGCAGCTTTTTAACAGGGGTCCCCTCCTACGAGCAGTACTTC. Protein: CASSFLTGVPSYEQYF.

The chain links TRBV9 to TRBJ1-2; 8 bases line up with TRBD1. This CDR3 is built from 16 residues. The V and J ends lost 3 bases and 4 bases, in that order; junction bases with no gene match: 11. In germline, CDR1 is SGDLS, CDR2 YYNGEE. CDR3 coding DNA: TGTGCCAGCAGCGCCTTACCGGGACAGGTTTTCTATGGCTACACCTTC. This codes for CASSALPGQVFYGYTF.

The chain recombines TRBV3-1 (or the pseudogene TRBV3-2) with TRBJ1-3; 8 positions match TRBD1. Unmatched junction bases numbered 2, after V lost 4 bases and J lost 3 bases. CDR3 length equals 14 residues. CDR1 and CDR2 from the germline V gene are LGHDT and YNNKEL (reference sequence). CDR3 protein: CASSLRGHGNTIYF. The CDR3 nucleotides are TGTGCCAGCAGCCTCAGGGGGCATGGAAACACCATATATTTT.

The V gene is TRBV11-2, the J gene TRBJ1-2; TRBD1 aligns across 7 bases. After removal of 3 bases from V and 4 bases from J, the junction contained 2 bases not matched to a gene. The CDR3 loop spans 13 amino acids. Germline CDR1 SGHAT, CDR2 FQNNGV. CDR3 bases: TGTGCCAGCAGCTTCGGACAGGTCTATGGCTACACCTTC. Translating it yields CASSFGQVYGYTF.

This rearrangement joins TRBV13 to TRBJ2-5; perhaps TRBD1 as D (5 bases). CDR1 is PRHDT, CDR2 FYEKMQ, per germline (reference sequence). The CDR3 is made up of 14 amino acids. The V end was cut by 6 bases, the J end by 1 base, with 12 bases between. This CDR3 reads CASRRYQGQETQYF. For the CDR3, the DNA is TGTGCCAGCAGACGCTACCAGGGCCAAGAGACCCAGTACTTC.

The V and J genes are TRBV29-1 and TRBJ2-1, with 8 bases lining up with TRBD1. Germline V gives CDR1 SQVTM, CDR2 ANQGSEA. Trimming cost V 6 bases and J 6 bases; bases outside gene matches: 10. The CDR3 extends over 14 amino acids. Written as DNA, the CDR3 is TGCAGCGTGGACGCCGGGACAGGACTCAATGAGCAGTTCTTC. Encoded protein: CSVDAGTGLNEQFF.

J is TRBJ2-7 and V is TRBV30, with a weak D call TRBD2 (6 bases). Germline lookup yields CDR1 GTSNPN and CDR2 SVGIG (reference sequence). CDR3 length equals 15 residues. V dropped 0 bases and J dropped 2 bases, with 14 bases sitting between them. CDR3 coding DNA: TGTGCCTGGAGTGTCCGGAAGCGGGCCGCCTACGAGCAGTACTTC. Encoded protein: CAWSVRKRAAYEQYF.

V usage is TRBV19 and J usage is TRBJ2-3, with 9 bases lining up with TRBD1. There are 15 residues in the CDR3. Germline CDR1 and CDR2: LNHDA and SQIVND (reference sequence). V dropped 5 bases and J dropped 4; count of bases not matched to a gene: 7. CDR3 protein: CASSVQGQGSDTQYF. In DNA, the CDR3 is TGTGCCAGTAGTGTCCAGGGACAGGGCTCAGATACGCAGTATTTT.

The table lists this clone with a count of one. The rearrangement joins TRBV6-5 to TRBJ2-5, with TRBD2 identical over 9 bases. The length of the CDR3 is 14 residues. With V trimmed by 10 bases and J by 5 bases, 11 bases remained unmatched. Germline assignment: CDR1 MNHEY and CDR2 SVGAGI. This CDR3 reads CATERGDRRETQYF. The CDR3 nucleotides read TGTGCCACGGAGCGGGGGGACCGCCGGGAGACCCAGTACTTC.

The chain combines TRBV2 with TRBJ1-5; the match to TRBD1 covers 9 bases. Germline CDR1 SNHLY, CDR2 FYNNEI. V trimming: 0 bases; J trimming: 4 bases; junction bases outside the gene matches: 1. The CDR3 loop spans 15 amino acids. The CDR3 DNA follows: TGTGCCAGCAGTGAAGCCGGACAGGGGAATCAGCCCCAGCATTTT. It yields the protein CASSEAGQGNQPQHF.

This sequence joins TRBV30 and TRBJ1-1, with TRBD1 matching 8 bases. Germline V gene sequence: CDR1 GTSNPN, CDR2 SVGIG (reference sequence). This CDR3 has 14 residues. V gave up 4 bases and J gave up 6 bases; unmatched junction bases: 10. Written as DNA, the CDR3 is TGTGCCTGGACCCCCGGCGCAGGGGGCCCTGAAGCTTTCTTT. Translating it yields CAWTPGAGGPEAFF. The whole variable domain, filled in from reference TRBV30 and TRBJ1-1, reads SQTIHQWPATLVQPVGSPLSLECTVEGTSNPNLYWYRQAAGRGLQLLFYSVGIGQISSEVPQNLSASRPQDRQFILSSKKLLLSDSGFYLCAWTPGAGGPEAFFGQGTRLTVV.

In nucleotides, the CDR3 is TGTGCCAGCAGTGTCACAGCTCAAGAGACCCAGTACTTC. It is translated as CASSVTAQETQYF. The chain employs TRBV2 and TRBJ2-5, with unresolved D. V was pared by 4 bases and J by 2 bases, with 8 bases between. CDR1 SNHLY and CDR2 FYNNEI come from the germline V gene. This CDR3 region has 13 residues.

The V call is TRBV5-1, the J call TRBJ2-1; 11 bases agree with TRBD2. Trimming took 2 bases from V and 4 from J; bases not matched to a gene: 11. The germline CDR1 and CDR2 sequences are SGHRS and YFSETQ. This CDR3 comprises 18 residues. CDR3 nucleotide sequence: TGCGCCAGCAGCTTTGGATATTTTAGCGGGAGGGCATACAATGAGCAGTTCTTC. Its translation is CASSFGYFSGRAYNEQFF.

The V and J genes are TRBV5-4 and TRBJ2-2; D perhaps matches TRBD1 (6 bases). The CDR3 is 14 amino acids. CDR1 SGHNT and CDR2 YYREEE come from the germline V gene (reference sequence). V was cut by 5 bases and J by 2 bases, with 10 bases left in between. CDR3 nucleotide sequence: TGTGCCAGCAGGCAGGGACAAAACACCGGGGAGCTGTTTTTT. Translating it yields CASRQGQNTGELFF.

The gene calls are TRBV24-1 and TRBJ1-2; 8 bases agree with TRBD1. This CDR3 comprises 13 residues. Germline V gene lookup returns CDR1 KGHDR and CDR2 SFDVKD. V dropped 6 bases and J dropped 4; count of bases not matched to a gene: 3. The CDR3 region has the DNA TGTGCCACCAGTCCAGGGGGCAGCTATGGCTACACCTTC. As protein: CATSPGGSYGYTF.

This clone was counted a few times. The V gene is TRBV6-5, the J gene TRBJ2-5; D possibly corresponds to TRBD1 (7 bases). Germline CDR1 is MNHEY and CDR2 is SVGAGI. V dropped 10 bases and J dropped 5 bases, with 20 bases sitting between them. The CDR3 spans 14 residues. The CDR3 sequence is CATTNRGGRETQYF. The CDR3 DNA follows: TGTGCCACAACTAACAGGGGAGGACGGGAGACCCAGTACTTC.

The rearrangement links TRBV7-9 to TRBJ2-1, with TRBD2 matching 10 bases. Germline CDR1 SEHNR, CDR2 FQNEAQ (reference sequence). This CDR3 spans 16 amino acids. The ends lost 3 bases at V and 8 bases at J; junction bases unmatched: 10. The DNA of the CDR3 is TGTGCCAGCAGCTTGGCTCTAGCGGGAGCTCATCATGAGCAGTTCTTC. It translates to CASSLALAGAHHEQFF.

This rearrangement joins TRBV20-1 to TRBJ2-4; maybe TRBD2 (6 bases). The CDR3 extends over 12 amino acids. V lost 3 bases, J lost 10 bases, and 13 bases lay in between. CDR1 DFQATT and CDR2 SNEGSKA come from the germline V gene (reference sequence). The CDR3 sequence is CSASVRGSIQYF. CDR3 sequence (DNA): TGCAGTGCTAGTGTCCGGGGGAGTATTCAGTACTTC.

The V and J genes are TRBV5-8 and TRBJ2-3; the match to TRBD2 covers 7 bases. CDR3 length: 16 amino acids. CDR1 is SGHTS and CDR2 is YDEGEE in the germline V gene. V was pared by 0 bases and J by 2 bases, with 6 bases of the junction left unmatched. The CDR3: CASSLAMRGITDTQYF. CDR3 nucleotides: TGTGCCAGCAGCTTGGCAATGCGGGGGATCACAGATACGCAGTATTTT.

V and J are TRBV7-8 and TRBJ2-2; possible D gene TRBD2, 5 bases. The V gene's germline CDR1 is SGHVS and CDR2 FQNEAQ. Trimming shortened V by 7 bases and J by 4 bases, and 19 bases separated the two germline ends. The CDR3 length is 16 residues. CDR3 DNA sequence: TGTGCCAGCACCCTCTGGAGAGGGTTGAGCACCGGGGAGCTGTTTTTT. Its protein product is CASTLWRGLSTGELFF.